Following are 26 T cell receptor beta chains from one sample sequenced in a study of blood T cells in healthy people across ages. With a J-beta primer mix and a sample-barcoded 5' primer, a second PCR ran 7 to 11 cycles. Using its own MiXCR run on the 5' RACE reads, TCRdb lists one record per CDR3 protein. Here the sample spans hundreds of thousands of distinct CDR3 sequences, approximately 60% being singletons. Sample: blood. These receptors were collected from a man aged 40-49 years in good health.

Here the CDR3 reads CASSYPPGRLNTGELFF. The CDR3 DNA sequence: TGTGCCAGCAGTTACCCTCCGGGACGTCTAAACACCGGGGAGCTGTTTTTT. The chain employs TRBV28 and TRBJ2-2; D assignment may be TRBD1 or TRBD2 (5 bases each). Germline values: CDR1 MDHEN, CDR2 SYDVKM. V lost 4 bases to trimming and J lost 2 bases, with 17 bases between them. The CDR3 is 17 residues long.

This clonotype was detected a few times. The chain links TRBV7-2 to TRBJ2-3; D is uncertain. Trimming shortened V by 6 bases and J by 6 bases, and 13 bases separated the two germline ends. This CDR3 has 13 residues. The germline V gene encodes CDR1 SGHTA and CDR2 FQGNSA. CDR3: CASSSTLLDTQYF. The CDR3 nucleotides read TGTGCCAGCAGTTCGACATTGTTGGATACGCAGTATTTT.

This clonotype occurred a few times. V gene TRBV4-3 combines with J gene TRBJ2-7; no firm D call. Trimming left V 1 base short and J 4 bases short, with 8 bases between. CDR3 length: 13 residues. CDR1 LGHNA and CDR2 YSLEER come from the germline V gene. The CDR3 region has the DNA TGCGCCAGCAGCCAAGCGCGAGCGTACGAGCAGTACTTC. The encoded protein is CASSQARAYEQYF.

This clonotype has only a few counts. V and J are TRBV7-2 and TRBJ2-3, with 8 bases matching TRBD2. The junction had 5 bases not matched to a gene; V was cut back by 6 bases and J by 0 bases. CDR3 length: 15 amino acids. Per the germline V gene, CDR1 is SGHTA and CDR2 is FQGNSA. The CDR3, as DNA: TGTGCCAGCAGTCGGGGGGGTTCTAGCACAGATACGCAGTATTTT. It is translated as CASSRGGSSTDTQYF.

The V gene is TRBV7-9, the J gene TRBJ2-7, with D possibly matching TRBD2 (6 bases). This CDR3 comprises 13 residues. The ends were cut back, 2 bases at V and 4 bases at J, with 9 bases in the middle. CDR1 and CDR2 from the germline V gene are SEHNR and FQNEAQ (reference sequence). CDR3 sequence: CASSLIGRYEQYF. The CDR3 nucleotides are TGTGCCAGCAGCTTAATAGGGAGGTACGAGCAGTACTTC.

The chain is built from TRBV6-5 and TRBJ1-5; TRBD1 is a possible D gene (5 bases). The germline V gene encodes CDR1 MNHEY and CDR2 SVGAGI. The V end lost 2 bases, the J end lost 0 bases, and 17 bases lay between the germline ends. The length of the CDR3 is 18 residues. This CDR3 is CASSYPRWGGYSNQPQHF. In DNA, the CDR3 is TGTGCCAGCAGTTACCCCCGCTGGGGCGGATATAGCAATCAGCCCCAGCATTTT.

This clonotype occurred a few times. The chain has TRBV28 and TRBJ2-4; D is uncertain. Trimming removed 5 bases from V and 3 bases from J, with 11 bases in between. The CDR3 sequence is 14 residues long. Germline V gene sequence: CDR1 MDHEN, CDR2 SYDVKM. DNA of the CDR3: TGTGCCAGCAGTCCCCCCCTCGGCAAAAACATTCAGTACTTC. Amino acid sequence: CASSPPLGKNIQYF. The variable domain in full, with the rest retrieved from reference TRBV28 and TRBJ2-4, is DVKVTQSSRYLVKRTGEKVFLECVQDMDHENMFWYRQDPGLGLRLIYFSYDVKMKEKGDIPEGYSVSREKKERFSLILESASTNQTSMYLCASSPPLGKNIQYFGAGTRLSVL.

The CDR3 protein is CASSAESRRGNEKLFF. In DNA form, the CDR3 reads TGTGCCAGCAGCGCCGAATCGAGGAGGGGGAATGAAAAACTGTTTTTT. The chain recombines TRBV9 with TRBJ1-4; D perhaps matches TRBD1 (6 bases). Germline CDR1 is SGDLS and CDR2 is YYNGEE. V shed 3 bases and J shed 5 bases, with 17 bases lying between them. This CDR3 spans 16 amino acids.

This clonotype was seen only a few times. The chain links TRBV27 to TRBJ1-5; 9 bases line up with TRBD1. The J segment lost 6 bases and the V segment lost 2 bases, leaving 5 bases of the junction unmatched. Germline CDR1 reads MNHEY; CDR2 reads SMNVEV (reference sequence). The CDR3 runs 15 residues. The CDR3 DNA is TGTGCCAGCAGTTTAACGGGACAGGGCAGTCAGCCCCAGCATTTT. This sequence encodes CASSLTGQGSQPQHF.

The chain links TRBV15 to TRBJ1-1; 9 nucleotides line up with TRBD1. The trim removed 0 bases at V and 4 bases at J, leaving 6 bases unmatched. Per the germline V gene, CDR1 is LNHNV and CDR2 is YYDKDF (reference sequence). This CDR3 has 16 amino acids. The CDR3 nucleotides are TGTGCCACCAGCAGAGATCTCGGACAGGGGACCACTGAAGCTTTCTTT. Protein product: CATSRDLGQGTTEAFF.

The chain joins TRBV6-5 to TRBJ2-3; 11 bases fit TRBD2. The CDR3 spans 18 residues. Per the germline V gene, CDR1 is MNHEY and CDR2 is SVGAGI. V trimming: 2 bases; J trimming: 6 bases; junction bases outside the gene matches: 13. The CDR3 DNA is TGTGCCAGCAGTTACGAGCCCACACTAGCGGGAGAAGCGGATACGCAGTATTTT. The encoded protein is CASSYEPTLAGEADTQYF.

This clonotype appeared many times. The rearrangement uses TRBV20-1 and TRBJ2-6; D remains unclear. From germline, CDR1 is DFQATT and CDR2 SNEGSKA (reference sequence). This CDR3 is built from 14 residues. The V gene lost 3 bases and the J gene lost 2 bases, with 8 bases spanning the gap. CDR3 residues: CSARRHTGANVLTF. Written as DNA, the CDR3 is TGCAGTGCTAGGAGGCATACTGGGGCCAACGTCCTGACTTTC.

This clonotype was recorded a few times. V gene TRBV7-3 combines with J gene TRBJ2-7; D remains ambiguous. The CDR3 runs to 15 residues. Germline V gene sequence: CDR1 SGHTA, CDR2 FQGTGA. V lost 5 bases, J lost 0 bases, and 14 bases lay in between. In DNA form, the CDR3 reads TGTGCCAGCAGCCCTATCCTTGCGGACTCCTACGAGCAGTACTTC. This gives the protein CASSPILADSYEQYF.

This clonotype has a handful of counts. The genes are TRBV20-1 and TRBJ2-3; D gene uncertain. V was shortened by 6 bases and J by 3 bases, with 4 bases between the two germline ends. The CDR3 length is 10 residues. Germline lookup yields CDR1 DFQATT and CDR2 SNEGSKA (reference sequence). CDR3 in DNA: TGCAGTGCCGGAACAGATACGCAGTATTTT. This gives the protein CSAGTDTQYF.

This clonotype occurred a few times. V gene TRBV6-5 combines with J gene TRBJ2-3, with D tentatively TRBD1 (6 bases). Trimming stripped 4 bases from V and 5 bases from J, with 13 bases between. In germline, CDR1 is MNHEY, CDR2 SVGAGI. The CDR3 contains 14 residues. CDR3 sequence: CASSSYQGQDTQYF. The CDR3, as DNA: TGTGCCAGCAGTTCCTACCAGGGACAAGATACGCAGTATTTT.

This chain uses TRBV30 with TRBJ2-3; D is uncertain. This CDR3 spans 9 amino acids. Germline CDR1 GTSNPN, CDR2 SVGIG (reference sequence). V dropped 5 bases and J dropped 10 bases, with 7 bases sitting between them. The CDR3 reads CAWGPPQYF. The CDR3 nucleotides read TGTGCCTGGGGACCGCCGCAGTATTTT.

Turning to this clonotype: An end of the junction does not agree with germline; a read error may underlie this. This chain uses TRBV4-3 with TRBJ2-3; D gene unclear. The CDR3 is 14 residues long. Per the germline V gene, CDR1 is LGHNA and CDR2 is YSLEER. Here the CDR3 reads CASSQAYLPETQYF. CDR3 DNA sequence: TGCGCCAGCAGCCAAGCGTACTTGCCAGAGACGCAGTATTTT.

Only a few counts were recorded for this clonotype. V usage is TRBV7-2 and J usage is TRBJ2-4, with 8 bases matching TRBD2. Looked up from germline, CDR1 is SGHTA and CDR2 is FQGNSA. V shed 1 base, J shed 13 bases, and the junction held 3 bases outside the gene matches. The CDR3 contains 12 residues. This chain's CDR3 is CASSLETSVQYF. The CDR3 DNA reads as TGTGCCAGCAGCTTAGAGACTAGCGTGCAGTACTTC.

The chain couples TRBV7-8 to TRBJ2-4; D remains unclear. Between the trimmed V and J ends, which lost 1 base and 0 bases, there was a span of 10 bases. This CDR3 is 16 amino acids long. CDR1 and CDR2 (germline): SGHVS, FQNEAQ. The CDR3: CASSLGPGEAKNIQYF. As DNA, the CDR3 is TGTGCCAGCAGCTTAGGTCCTGGGGAAGCCAAAAACATTCAGTACTTC.

J is TRBJ2-7 and V is TRBV20-1; D not certain. Germline V lookup: CDR1 DFQATT, CDR2 SNEGSKA (reference sequence). The V gene lost 1 base and the J gene lost 2 bases, with 9 bases spanning the gap. This CDR3 region has 13 residues. CDR3 protein: CSARAGSTYEQYF. CDR3 nucleotides: TGCAGTGCTAGAGCCGGGTCCACCTACGAGCAGTACTTC.

In DNA, the CDR3 is TGTGCCAGCTCTACTCTTGTACTTCTCACAGATACGCAGTATTTT. Translation: CASSTLVLLTDTQYF. The gene calls are TRBV12-3 or TRBV12-4 and TRBJ2-3, with D unresolved. The V gene lost 8 bases and the J gene lost 2 bases, with 17 bases spanning the gap. This CDR3 spans 15 amino acids.

The chain employs TRBV20-1 and TRBJ2-1, with D possibly TRBD2 on 5 matching bases. CDR3 length: 13 residues. Germline V lookup: CDR1 DFQATT, CDR2 SNEGSKA (reference sequence). Trimming removed 4 bases at V and 9 bases at J, with 16 bases between. The CDR3 is CSANMVTGSEQFF. DNA for the CDR3: TGCAGTGCTAACATGGTAACGGGGAGTGAGCAGTTCTTC.

The V call is TRBV6-6, the J call TRBJ1-2, with 7 nucleotides matching TRBD1. The CDR3 sequence is 15 residues long. Germline CDR1 reads MNHNY; CDR2 reads SVGAGI (reference sequence). The ends lost 6 bases at V and 3 bases at J; junction bases unmatched: 10. CDR3 DNA: TGTGCCAGCAGGGACCAACAGGGGTTGGACTATGGCTACACCTTC. This encodes CASRDQQGLDYGYTF.

This chain uses TRBV3-1 with TRBJ1-5; D gene unclear. Trimming took off 1 base at V and 5 bases at J, with 6 bases between the two ends. The CDR3 loop spans 13 amino acids. Germline loops: CDR1 LGHDT, CDR2 YNNKEL (reference sequence). The CDR3 loop reads CASSQGSDQPQHF. In DNA, the CDR3 is TGTGCCAGCAGCCAAGGTTCAGATCAGCCCCAGCATTTT.

V and J are TRBV7-9 and TRBJ1-2; D is possibly TRBD1 (6 bases). There are 13 residues in the CDR3. Trimming took 5 bases from V and 7 from J, leaving 14 bases between them. Germline V gene lookup returns CDR1 SEHNR and CDR2 FQNEAQ (reference sequence). Written as DNA, the CDR3 is TGTGCCAGCAGCATTGGGACATTTGCTGGCTACACCTTC. This translates into CASSIGTFAGYTF. The whole variable domain, remainder taken from reference TRBV7-9 and TRBJ1-2, is DTGVSQNPRHKITKRGQNVTFRCDPISEHNRLYWYRQTLGQGPEFLTYFQNEAQLEKSRLLSDRFSAERPKGSFSTLEIQRTEQGDSAMYLCASSIGTFAGYTFGSGTRLTVV.

This clonotype was counted a single time. The rearrangement links TRBV5-6 to TRBJ2-7; 7 nucleotides line up with TRBD2. V lost 3 bases, J lost 0 bases, and 9 bases stayed unmatched. The CDR3 has 16 amino acids. Germline CDR1 SGHDT, CDR2 YYEEEE. The CDR3 DNA reads TGTGCCAGCAGCTGGGTTAGGGGCGGGAGCTCCTACGAGCAGTACTTC. Translation: CASSWVRGGSSYEQYF.